This entry concerns a single T cell receptor (beta chain). This sample stems from a study of regulatory T cells in long-lasting Graves disease. iRepertoire HTBI primers and Arm-PCR of CDR3 regions built TCR beta libraries. TCRdb analysed the multiplex PCR reads with MiXCR anew, one entry per CDR3 protein. The table includes around 300,000 distinct CDR3 sequences, 20% to 25% detected once. Trimming took off 5 bases at V and 8 bases at J, with 15 bases between the two ends. Germline assignment: CDR1 SQVTM and CDR2 ANQGSEA. The CDR3 consists of 12 residues. Noted time point: persistent/refractory GD, antithyroid drugs over 5 years with positive TRAb. RNA from PBMCs was the source of the TCR library.

The clonotype was recovered from a female donor with Graves disease. The starting material was peripheral blood mononuclear cells (PBMCs), obtained when the disease was refractory, from a patient treated with antithyroid drugs. The chain joins TRBV29-1 to TRBJ1-1; weak D call: TRBD1 (5 bases). Here the CDR3 DNA reads TGCAGCGTTTCCGGCGGGACCGCGGAAGCTTTCTTT. Protein: CSVSGGTAEAFF.